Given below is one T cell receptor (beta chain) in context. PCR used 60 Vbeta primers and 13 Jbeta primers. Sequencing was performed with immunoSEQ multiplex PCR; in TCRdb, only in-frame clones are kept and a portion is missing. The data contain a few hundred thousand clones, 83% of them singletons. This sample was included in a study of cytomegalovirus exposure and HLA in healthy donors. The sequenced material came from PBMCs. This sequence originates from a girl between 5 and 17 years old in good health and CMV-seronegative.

CDR3 amino acids: CASSRLAGWSNTGELFF. DNA for the CDR3: TGTGCCAGCAGCCGGCTAGCCGGCTGGTCGAACACCGGGGAGCTGTTTTTT. This rearrangement joins TRBV14 to TRBJ2-2; maybe TRBD2 (5 bases). Trimming removed 4 bases at V and 0 bases at J, with 15 bases between. The CDR3 totals 17 residues. Germline V gene lookup returns CDR1 SGHDN and CDR2 FVKESK.